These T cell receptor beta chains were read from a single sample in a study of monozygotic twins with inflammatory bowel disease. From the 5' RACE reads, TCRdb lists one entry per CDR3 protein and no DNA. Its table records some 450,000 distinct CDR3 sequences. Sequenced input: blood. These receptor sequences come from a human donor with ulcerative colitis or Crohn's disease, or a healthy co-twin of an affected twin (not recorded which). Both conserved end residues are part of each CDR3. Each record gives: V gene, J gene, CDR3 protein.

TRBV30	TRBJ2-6	CASPSAGANVLTF
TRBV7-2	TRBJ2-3	CASSLLGGPTDTQYF
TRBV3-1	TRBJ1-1	CASSRMLRDSGAFF
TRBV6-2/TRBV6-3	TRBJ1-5	CASRSGTGTHQPQHF
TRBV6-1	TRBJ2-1	CASSAEGQGLVVEQFF
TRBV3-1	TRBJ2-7	CASSQDLTGLEYEQYF
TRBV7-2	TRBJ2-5	CASRNTGTSGLYF
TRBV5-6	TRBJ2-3	CASSNGGLATDTQYF
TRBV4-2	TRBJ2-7	CASSQVWAGYHEQYF
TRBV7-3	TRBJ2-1	CASSLGSSGTGNNEQFF
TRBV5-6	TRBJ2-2	CASSLAGRELITGELFF
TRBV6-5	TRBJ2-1	CASSYGWVSSGNEQFF
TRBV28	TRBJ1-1	CASRTGKVDAFF
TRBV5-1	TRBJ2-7	CASSRDRGSYEQYF
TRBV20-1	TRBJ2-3	CSAGQERDTQYF
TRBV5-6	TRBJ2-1	CASSLVSGEEQFF
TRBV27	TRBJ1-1	CASTQRLNTEAFF
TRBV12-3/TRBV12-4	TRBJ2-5	CASTSPGARETQYF
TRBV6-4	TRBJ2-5	CASSPNEDRGVQYF
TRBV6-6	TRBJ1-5	CASSYENGAQHF
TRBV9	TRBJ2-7	CASSVVGDSYEQYF
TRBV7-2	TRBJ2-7	CASSLMNIVSYEQYF
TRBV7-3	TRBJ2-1	CASSPGLAEGNEQFF
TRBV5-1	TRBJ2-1	CASSLDGDTPHNEQFF
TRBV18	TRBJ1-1	CASCLDRGLTTEAFF
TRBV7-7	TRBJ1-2	CASSLETPREVYGYTF
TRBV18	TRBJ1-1	CASNSQGGSTEAFF
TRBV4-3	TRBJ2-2	CASSREPGGTRTGELFF
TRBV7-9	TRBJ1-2	CASSRTGLEDGYTF
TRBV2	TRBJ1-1	CASSEISGGQAEAFF
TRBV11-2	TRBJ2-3	CASSLVGSGGFTDTQYF
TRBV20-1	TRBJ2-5	CSARAEGLAQETQYF
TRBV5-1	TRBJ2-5	CASSPARGKETQYF
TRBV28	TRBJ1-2	CASSLRTLHYGYTF
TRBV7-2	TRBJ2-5	CASSPGGGTKTQYF
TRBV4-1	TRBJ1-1	CASSQDYQGAVEAFF
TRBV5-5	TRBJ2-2	CASSLSTTGELFF
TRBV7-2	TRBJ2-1	CASSLMMNEQFF
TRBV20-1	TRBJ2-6	CSAREGQVANVLTF
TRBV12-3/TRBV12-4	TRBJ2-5	CASSSWMGSKTTQYF